This T cell receptor (beta chain) was captured by sequencing in a study of shared clonotypes between healthy human individuals. Study details: Each donor's CD4 naive and CD4 memory cells filled three plates apiece, CD8 naive two, and CD8 memory one. General study results and limits: Having only a few donors restricted how much genetic and exposure-history diversity was captured.

CDR3 length equals 15 residues. CDR1 is MGHRA and CDR2 is YSYEKL in the germline V gene. The V gene lost 0 bases and the J gene lost 3 bases, with 12 bases spanning the gap. Investigators spread the genomic DNA of each subset evenly over several immunoSEQ plates. Profiling relied on immunoSEQ multiplex PCR, and the TCRdb table lists in-frame clones only, not all of them. Here the sample spans 2.5 million or so clones, over 85% being singletons. All donors were Caucasian adults living in Nashville, Tennessee. Comment on this clone: The antigen is not known.

Sequencing was carried out using naive CD4+ T cells sorted from blood. Subset described: CD45RA+ positively selected. The rearrangement links TRBV4-1 to TRBJ2-7; weak D call: TRBD2 (6 bases). The receptor comes from a man aged 18 to 30 in good health. The CDR3 DNA reads TGCGCCAGCAGCCAAGATTATCAGACTAGCTACGAGCAGTACTTC. This codes for CASSQDYQTSYEQYF.